This entry lists 21 T cell receptor beta chains sequenced from one sample in a study of T cell clonality in common variable immunodeficiency. The repertoire was sequenced with immunoSEQ multiplex PCR; TCRdb's copy has only in-frame clones and lacks some. The sample gives about 64,000 clones, none seen only once, and the top ten clones hold about 1.5%. The sample consisted of peripheral blood mononuclear cells. The receptors derive from a person aged 18-69 years in good health.

This clone was picked up many times. Sequencing ends 3 residues short of the CDR3 end; the germline J gene provides the rest. This rearrangement joins TRBV7-2 to TRBJ1-2; D is unresolved. Germline V lookup: CDR1 SGHTA, CDR2 FQGNSA. The CDR3 extends over 13 amino acids. CDR3 DNA (partial): TGTGCCAGCAGCCGGGATTCAACGGGGGGC. The encoded protein is CASSRDSTGG. The full CDR3 protein is CASSRDSTGGYTF.

This clone was seen a few times. The sequenced fragment ends 3 residues before the CDR3 boundary, so the rest is inferred from the germline J gene. Other DNA sequences in this sample translate to the same CDR3. The chain recombines TRBV20-1 with TRBJ1-2; a possible D gene is TRBD1 (5 bases). CDR3 length: 15 residues. Germline V CDR1 and CDR2: DFQATT, SNEGSKA (reference sequence). The DNA read from the CDR3 is TGCAGTGCTAGACCAACGGACATCCTAACCTACGAC. This encodes CSARPTDILTYD. The CDR3 in its entirety is CSARPTDILTYDYTF.

This clone was detected many times. The read finishes 3 residues shy of the CDR3 end, and the germline J gene is used to complete it. This chain links TRBV7-9 with TRBJ1-1; D is possibly TRBD1 (5 bases). CDR3 length equals 13 residues. The V gene's germline CDR1 is SEHNR and CDR2 FQNEAQ (reference sequence). The V gene lost 5 bases and the J gene lost 2 bases, with 9 bases spanning the gap. The CDR3 DNA, read in part, is TGTGCCAGCAGCGTCGACAGTAACACTGAA. Translating gives CASSVDSNTE. The entire CDR3 protein is CASSVDSNTEAFF.

This clone was seen at least ten times. CDR3 amino acids: CASSIGESGYGYTF. CDR3 DNA (partial): TGTGCCAGTAGTATAGGCGAGAGCGGCTATGGC. The chain uses TRBV19 and TRBJ1-2; D is undetermined. From the germline J gene comes the end of the CDR3, since the read stops 3 residues before it. V shed 1 base and J shed 4 bases, with 10 bases lying between them. Germline values: CDR1 LNHDA, CDR2 SQIVND (reference sequence). The CDR3 is 14 amino acids.

This clone was counted ten times or more. Read data end 3 residues before the CDR3 end; the end is taken from the germline J gene. V usage is TRBV18 and J usage is TRBJ1-6; 7 bases align to TRBD1. With 4 bases clipped from V and 0 bases from J, the junction kept 9 bases outside the gene matches. Germline lookup yields CDR1 KGHSH and CDR2 LQKENI. The CDR3 is made up of 18 amino acids. The chain's CDR3 is CASSLNRGASSYNSPLHF. Incomplete CDR3 DNA: TGTGCCAGCTCACTCAACAGGGGCGCTAGCTCCTATAATTCACCC.

This clone came up many times. The read falls 3 residues short of the CDR3 end, and the missing part is taken from the germline J gene. The V gene is TRBV2, the J gene TRBJ1-2; D is undetermined. CDR3 length: 15 amino acids. V gave up 4 bases and J gave up 2 bases, with 14 bases separating them. Per germline, CDR1 SNHLY and CDR2 FYNNEI. The sequenced CDR3 bases are TGTGCCAGCAGTGCTCGGGGTATAGGGAACTATGGC. Protein: CASSARGIGNYG. The complete CDR3 protein is CASSARGIGNYGYTF.

This clone was seen ten or more times. From the germline J gene comes the end of the CDR3, since the read stops 3 residues before it. The chain uses TRBV6-1 and TRBJ2-5; 8 bases are a match to TRBD2. The junction had 9 bases not matched to a gene; V was cut back by 4 bases and J by 5 bases. The germline V gene encodes CDR1 MNHNS and CDR2 SASEGT. CDR3 length: 15 residues. The covered CDR3 bases are TGTGCCAGCAGTGTCGGGGGGGTGCTAGGGGAGACC. Translated, it gives CASSVGGVLGET. The whole CDR3 region reads CASSVGGVLGETQYF.

This clone has a count of ten or more. The observed sequence ends 3 residues before the CDR3 terminus, with the missing tail filled in from the germline J gene. The chain links TRBV14 to TRBJ1-2; TRBD1 matches at 8 bases. The CDR3 totals 13 residues. V trimming: 5 bases; J trimming: 5 bases; junction bases outside the gene matches: 4. From germline, CDR1 is SGHDN and CDR2 FVKESK. The CDR3 DNA, read in part, is TGTGCCAGCAGCGACAGGGGTTCTTATGGC. Translating gives CASSDRGSYG. The CDR3 reads in full as CASSDRGSYGYTF.

This clone was seen ten or more times. The read finishes 3 residues shy of the CDR3 end, and the germline J gene is used to complete it. Distinct nucleotide sequences in the sample also encode this CDR3. The V gene is TRBV7-9, the J gene TRBJ1-2; tentative D call: TRBD1 (5 bases). Trimming left V 7 bases short and J 4 bases short, with 10 bases between. Germline loops: CDR1 SEHNR, CDR2 FQNEAQ (reference sequence). The CDR3 has 12 residues. The CDR3: CASTQGGYGYTF. The sequenced CDR3 bases are TGTGCCAGCACTCAGGGAGGCTATGGC.

This clone has a count of ten or more. The read terminates 3 residues ahead of where the CDR3 ends, so the germline J gene completes it. The J gene is TRBJ1-5, the V gene TRBV20-1; TRBD1 might be the D (5 bases). The CDR3 totals 15 residues. The germline V and J ends were trimmed by 4 bases and 4 bases, with 17 bases remaining between them. CDR1 and CDR2 from the germline V gene are DFQATT and SNEGSKA (reference sequence). CDR3 DNA, as far as it was read: TGCAGTGCTACAATCCTCCAGGGAGTGAATCAGCCC. As protein: CSATILQGVNQP. The full CDR3 protein is CSATILQGVNQPQHF.

This clone was seen many times. The CDR3 goes on 3 residues after the read ends, and that part is filled in from the germline J gene. The chain recombines TRBV20-1 with TRBJ2-7; a weak D match, TRBD1 (5 bases). The germline gives CDR1 DFQATT, CDR2 SNEGSKA (reference sequence). There are 13 residues in the CDR3. Trimming removed 3 bases at V and 3 bases at J, with 12 bases between. The DNA read from the CDR3 is TGCAGTGCTAGTAACCCACAGGACTACGAG. Translation gives CSASNPQDYE. The complete CDR3 reads CSASNPQDYEQYF.

This clone occurred many times. The DNA read from the CDR3 is TGTGCCAGTATAGGGGACAGATATAGCAATCAGCCC. The encoded protein is CASIGDRYSNQP. The full CDR3 reads CASIGDRYSNQPQHF. This chain links TRBV19 with TRBJ1-5; TRBD1 matches 7 bases. The CDR3 end lies 3 residues beyond the end of the read and is filled in from the germline J gene. This CDR3 has 15 residues. In germline, CDR1 is LNHDA, CDR2 SQIVND (reference sequence). Losses at the gene ends were 7 bases for V and 0 bases for J; bases not matched to a gene: 6.

This clone has ten or more counts. The read is 3 residues too short to cover the CDR3 end, so that end is filled in from the germline J gene. The J gene is TRBJ1-1, the V gene TRBV29-1; the D gene is possibly TRBD1 (6 bases). The CDR3 is 13 residues long. V was cut by 8 bases and J by 1 base, with 14 bases left in between. The V gene's germline CDR1 is SQVTM and CDR2 ANQGSEA. The CDR3 here is CSSEGGPNTEAFF. Partial CDR3 DNA: TGCAGCTCTGAAGGGGGGCCGAACACTGAA. Complete variable domain (other parts from reference TRBV29-1 and TRBJ1-1): SAVISQKPSRDICQRGTSLTIQCQVDSQVTMMFWYRQQPGQSLTLIATANQGSEATYESGFVIDKFPISRPNLTFSTLTVSNMSPEDSSIYLCSSEGGPNTEAFFGQGTRLTVV.

Ten or more counts support this clone. The read ends 3 residues early relative to the CDR3; the germline J gene fills the gap. The J gene is TRBJ1-5, the V gene TRBV30; 7 positions match TRBD1. The CDR3 extends over 16 amino acids. J lost 2 bases, V lost 2 bases, and 9 bases had no gene match. Per germline, CDR1 GTSNPN and CDR2 SVGIG (reference sequence). CDR3: CAWSQSGTAGNQPQHF. The DNA read from the CDR3 is TGTGCCTGGAGTCAATCGGGGACAGCAGGCAATCAGCCC.

There are a few counts of this clone. Read coverage stops 3 residues before the CDR3 terminus; the germline J gene supplies the remainder. In the same sample, other DNA sequences code for this CDR3. The gene calls are TRBV5-1 and TRBJ2-7, with 8 bases identical to TRBD2. Per the germline V gene, CDR1 is SGHRS and CDR2 is YFSETQ. The V segment lost 0 bases and the J segment 4 bases; nucleotides outside the gene matches: 3. CDR3 length: 14 residues. CDR3 sequence: CASSLASGSYEQYF. CDR3 DNA, as far as it was read: TGCGCCAGCAGCTTGGCTAGCGGGTCATACGAG.

This clone was picked up a small number of times. Read sequence stops 3 residues before the CDR3 end, and the germline J gene provides the missing end. The chain is built from TRBV30 and TRBJ1-2; D may be TRBD1 (5 bases). CDR3 size: 10 residues. The germline V gene encodes CDR1 GTSNPN and CDR2 SVGIG (reference sequence). The covered CDR3 bases are TGTGCCTGGCCAGGGCCCGGC. Translated, it gives CAWPGPG. The whole CDR3 protein reads CAWPGPGYTF.

This clone has at least ten counts. The CDR3 goes on 3 residues after the read ends, and that part is filled in from the germline J gene. The chain carries TRBV20-1 and TRBJ2-1, with D perhaps TRBD2 (5 bases). The CDR3 consists of 13 residues. From germline, CDR1 is DFQATT and CDR2 SNEGSKA (reference sequence). Trimming left V 6 bases short and J 9 bases short, with 18 bases between. This CDR3 is CSADRGPTPEQFF. CDR3 bases read: TGCAGTGCGGACCGGGGTCCAACTCCTGAG.

This clone has ten or more counts. Read data end 3 residues before the CDR3 end; the end is taken from the germline J gene. The V and J genes are TRBV20-1 and TRBJ2-3; TRBD2 might be the D (5 bases). CDR1 and CDR2 from the germline V gene are DFQATT and SNEGSKA (reference sequence). V lost 2 bases and J lost 4, with 10 bases in between. CDR3 length: 13 residues. The DNA read from the CDR3 is TGCAGTGCTAGAAGCGGACCATCAGATACG. Translated: CSARSGPSDT. The complete CDR3 sequence is CSARSGPSDTQYF.

This clone was picked up many times. The CDR3 end falls 3 residues outside the read, so it is completed with the germline J gene. The V and J genes are TRBV2 and TRBJ2-2; 8 bases align to TRBD1. The germline gives CDR1 SNHLY, CDR2 FYNNEI. There are 16 residues in the CDR3. V gave up 4 bases and J gave up 7 bases; unmatched junction bases: 11. The sequenced part of the CDR3 DNA is TGTGCCAGCAGTGGAGAAAAGGACAGGGTCGACGGGGAG. Protein sequence: CASSGEKDRVDGE. The full CDR3 is CASSGEKDRVDGELFF.

This clone was picked up many times. Sequencing ends 3 residues short of the CDR3 end; the germline J gene provides the rest. The rearrangement joins TRBV19 to TRBJ1-5; D unclear. Germline CDR1 reads LNHDA; CDR2 reads SQIVND (reference sequence). The CDR3 is made up of 15 amino acids. Trimming took off 2 bases at V and 4 bases at J, with 12 bases between the two ends. CDR3 in amino acids: CASSISQAGNQPQHF. The DNA read from the CDR3 is TGTGCCAGTAGTATAAGCCAGGCGGGGAATCAGCCC.

This clone was detected many times. The sequenced part of the CDR3 DNA is TGTGCCAGCAGTCTAGCGGGAGGCGGCGGGGAG. This encodes CASSLAGGGGE. The whole CDR3 protein is CASSLAGGGGELFF. V is TRBV2 and J is TRBJ2-2; 11 bases are shared with TRBD2. Coverage ceases 3 residues before the CDR3 finishes, and the germline J gene fills in the end. The CDR3 extends over 14 amino acids. V was pared by 5 bases and J by 7 bases, with 3 bases of the junction left unmatched. Germline CDR1 reads SNHLY; CDR2 reads FYNNEI. Together with reference TRBV2 and TRBJ2-2, the CDR3 gives the full variable domain: EPEVTQTPSHQVTQMGQEVILRCVPISNHLYFYWYRQILGQKVEFLVSFYNNEISEKSEIFDDQFSVERPDGSNFTLKIRSTKLEDSAMYFCASSLAGGGGELFFGEGSRLTVL.